The 27 T cell receptor beta chains in this list originate from one sample, sequenced in a study of T cells of healthy individuals (dated 2018 in TCRdb). Receptor libraries were prepared by 5' RACE. TCRdb names Illumina MiSeq as the instrument used. TCRdb reanalyzed the raw reads on its own, using fastp at Q25 for trimming and MiXCR for clone calling, and kept in-frame beta chains. CDR3 protein sequences are deduplicated, and each keeps its most common genes and DNA. The sample profile shows around 100,000 distinct CDR3 sequences; around 17% of them were found once. In total, the top ten clones hold 6.2% of the sample. Receptors were obtained from a human donor in good health.

This clonotype was observed at least ten times. This chain uses TRBV20-1 with TRBJ1-2, with TRBD1 identical over 9 bases. Losses at the gene ends were 2 bases for V and 6 bases for J; bases not matched to a gene: 10. The CDR3 is made up of 15 amino acids. Germline lookup yields CDR1 DFQATT and CDR2 SNEGSKA (reference sequence). DNA of the CDR3: TGCAGTGCTAGACCTCGACAGGGGGAGAGGCATGGCTACACCTTC. It codes for CSARPRQGERHGYTF.

This sequence joins TRBV6-5 and TRBJ2-6; 12 bases match TRBD2. The J segment lost 4 bases and the V segment lost 5 bases, leaving 9 bases of the junction unmatched. Germline CDR1 MNHEY, CDR2 SVGAGI. The CDR3 extends over 18 amino acids. In DNA form, the CDR3 reads TGTGCCAGCAGTCGGAGACTAGCGGGGGAATTGGGGGCCAACGTCCTGACTTTC. Its translation is CASSRRLAGELGANVLTF.

The J gene is TRBJ1-6, the V gene TRBV6-6; D gene ambiguous. The CDR3 is made up of 15 amino acids. The V gene's germline CDR1 is MNHNY and CDR2 SVGAGI (reference sequence). V was shortened by 2 bases and J by 1 base, with 6 bases between the two germline ends. CDR3 loop: CASSYEESYNSPLHF. The CDR3 DNA reads TGTGCCAGCAGTTACGAAGAGTCCTATAATTCACCCCTCCACTTT.

This clonotype was counted between two and nine times. The chain uses TRBV3-1 and TRBJ2-5; possibly TRBD2 for D (7 bases). This CDR3 has 16 amino acids. V was clipped by 0 bases and J by 1 base, with 12 bases between them. Looked up from germline, CDR1 is LGHDT and CDR2 is YNNKEL (reference sequence). The CDR3 loop reads CASSQDRRGPQETQYF. The CDR3 nucleotides are TGTGCCAGCAGCCAAGATCGGCGGGGGCCCCAAGAGACCCAGTACTTC.

This sequence joins TRBV7-2 and TRBJ1-5, with unresolved D. CDR3 length equals 15 residues. The germline gives CDR1 SGHTA, CDR2 FQGNSA. V lost 0 bases and J lost 10, with 16 bases in between. The CDR3 region has the DNA TGTGCCAGCAGCTTAGCGGTGGGCAGCGGCGGACCCCAGCATTTT. It translates to CASSLAVGSGGPQHF.

This clonotype was picked up a small number of times. The V gene is TRBV20-1, the J gene TRBJ2-4; 7 bases line up with TRBD2. The length of the CDR3 is 16 residues. Germline CDR1 DFQATT, CDR2 SNEGSKA (reference sequence). V was pared by 7 bases and J by 1 base, with 13 bases of the junction left unmatched. The CDR3 nucleotides read TGCAGTGTTCCCGCGGGAGATGGGGGGGCCAAAAACATTCAGTACTTC. Translated: CSVPAGDGGAKNIQYF.

In its sample, this clonotype was seen a few times. This sequence joins TRBV5-1 and TRBJ1-2; D gene uncertain. CDR1 SGHRS and CDR2 YFSETQ come from the germline V gene. V was cut by 0 bases and J by 4 bases, with 10 bases left in between. The length of the CDR3 is 14 residues. The DNA of the CDR3 is TGCGCCAGCAGCTTGGCCCACAACGTCTATGGCTACACCTTC. Its translation is CASSLAHNVYGYTF.

This clonotype was observed many times. V usage is TRBV7-2 and J usage is TRBJ1-2, with 7 bases fitting TRBD1. V was clipped by 1 base and J by 4 bases; unmatched bases: 0. The CDR3 covers 13 residues. Per the germline V gene, CDR1 is SGHTA and CDR2 is FQGNSA. The CDR3 loop reads CASSLGQGYGYTF. For the CDR3, the DNA is TGTGCCAGCAGCTTAGGACAGGGCTATGGCTACACCTTC. Looking up the rest from reference TRBV7-2 and TRBJ1-2 gives the full variable domain: GAGVSQSPSNKVTEKGKDVELRCDPISGHTALYWYRQSLGQGLEFLIYFQGNSAPDKSGLPSDRFSAERTGGSVSTLTIQRTQQEDSAVYLCASSLGQGYGYTFGSGTRLTVV.

Only a few counts were recorded for this clonotype. The rearrangement links TRBV9 to TRBJ2-7, with TRBD1 matching 8 bases. CDR3 size: 14 residues. Germline V gene sequence: CDR1 SGDLS, CDR2 YYNGEE. Trimming cost V 4 bases and J 7 bases; bases outside gene matches: 10. In DNA, the CDR3 is TGTGCCAGCAGCACACGGACAGGGTCGGGGGAGCAGTACTTC. This encodes CASSTRTGSGEQYF.

The J gene is TRBJ2-2, the V gene TRBV4-1; D remains unclear. V lost 7 bases to trimming and J lost 0 bases, with 6 bases between them. Germline V CDR1 and CDR2: MGHRA, YSYEKL. This CDR3 region has 13 residues. CDR3 in DNA: TGCGCCAGCAAGTCATCGAACACCGGGGAGCTGTTTTTT. Translating it yields CASKSSNTGELFF.

This chain uses TRBV20-1 with TRBJ2-1, with 11 bases identical to TRBD2. Germline V gene lookup returns CDR1 DFQATT and CDR2 SNEGSKA (reference sequence). The CDR3 loop spans 15 amino acids. V shed 1 base, J shed 4 bases, and the junction held 3 bases outside the gene matches. The DNA of the CDR3 is TGCAGTGCTAGAGGGACTAGCGGGCCGTACAATGAGCAGTTCTTC. It is translated as CSARGTSGPYNEQFF.

The V gene is TRBV9, the J gene TRBJ1-3; TRBD1 aligns across 8 bases. The CDR3 contains 18 residues. V trimming: 4 bases; J trimming: 2 bases; junction bases outside the gene matches: 14. Germline CDR1 SGDLS, CDR2 YYNGEE. The CDR3 DNA reads as TGTGCCAGCAGCACAACCGGGACAGGACGGCCCCCTGGAAACACCATATATTTT. Encoded protein: CASSTTGTGRPPGNTIYF.

This clonotype was seen ten or more times. V is TRBV28 and J is TRBJ2-7; D is possibly TRBD1 (6 bases). V was pared by 5 bases and J by 3 bases, with 14 bases between. Germline V CDR1 and CDR2: MDHEN, SYDVKM. This CDR3 is built from 14 residues. The CDR3 DNA reads TGTGCCAGCAGTGAAAAGACAGGAGGCTACGAGCAGTACTTC. It is translated as CASSEKTGGYEQYF.

This clonotype came up many times. The chain uses TRBV20-1 and TRBJ2-7; 9 nucleotides align to TRBD1. CDR1 and CDR2 (germline): DFQATT, SNEGSKA (reference sequence). V gave up 0 bases and J gave up 3 bases; unmatched junction bases: 9. This CDR3 is built from 16 residues. CDR3 sequence reads: CSARDSDRGDLYEQYF. The CDR3 nucleotides are TGCAGTGCTAGAGATAGCGACAGGGGGGACCTCTACGAGCAGTACTTC.

The V and J genes are TRBV6-6 and TRBJ1-2, with 7 bases lining up with TRBD1. The CDR3 is 13 amino acids. Germline-derived CDR1 and CDR2 are MNHNY and SVGAGI (reference sequence). The ends lost 6 bases at V and 7 bases at J; junction bases unmatched: 8. The CDR3 here is CASSRGQLAGYTF. The CDR3 DNA sequence: TGTGCCAGCAGCCGGGGACAGTTAGCTGGCTACACCTTC.

This chain joins TRBV4-3 and TRBJ2-7; D might be TRBD2 (6 bases). V dropped 0 bases and J dropped 5 bases, with 14 bases sitting between them. CDR1 and CDR2 (germline): LGHNA, YSLEER. The CDR3 is 15 residues long. The chain's CDR3 is CASSQDSRRGNEQYF. CDR3 bases: TGCGCCAGCAGCCAAGATTCGCGACGGGGGAACGAGCAGTACTTC.

This clonotype has ten or more counts. The chain links TRBV5-6 to TRBJ1-3; D is unclear. Trimming took 2 bases from V and 4 from J, leaving 7 bases between them. The CDR3 runs 13 residues. Germline CDR1 is SGHDT and CDR2 is YYEEEE. The CDR3 DNA sequence: TGTGCCAGCAGCTTCCGTGGGGGAAACACCATATATTTT. Its translation is CASSFRGGNTIYF.

The genes are TRBV7-2 and TRBJ2-4; maybe TRBD1 (6 bases). Germline CDR1 and CDR2: SGHTA and FQGNSA. The ends were cut back, 4 bases at V and 7 bases at J, with 17 bases in the middle. The CDR3 has 15 residues. The CDR3 here is CASSSTQRTENIQYF. CDR3 DNA: TGTGCCAGCAGCTCCACTCAACGGACAGAGAACATTCAGTACTTC.

The chain employs TRBV4-2 and TRBJ2-2, with D possibly TRBD2 on 6 matching bases. The V gene's germline CDR1 is LGHNA and CDR2 YNFKEQ. The CDR3 loop spans 15 amino acids. V was clipped by 4 bases and J by 5 bases, with 14 bases between them. The CDR3: CASSRGGGETGELFF. DNA of the CDR3: TGTGCCAGCAGCCGGGGTGGAGGGGAGACCGGGGAGCTGTTTTTT.

Here the CDR3 DNA reads TGTGCCAGCAGTGTGGCGGGGGGGAAGGGGGATGAGCAGTTCTTC. It is translated as CASSVAGGKGDEQFF. V and J are TRBV2 and TRBJ2-1; 9 bases fit TRBD2. After removal of 4 bases from V and 8 bases from J, the junction contained 9 bases not matched to a gene. CDR3 length: 15 amino acids. Looked up from germline, CDR1 is SNHLY and CDR2 is FYNNEI.

The chain is built from TRBV20-1 and TRBJ2-1, with D maybe TRBD2 (5 bases). CDR1 is DFQATT, CDR2 SNEGSKA, per germline (reference sequence). The V and J ends lost 3 bases and 5 bases respectively, with 11 bases between them. The CDR3 consists of 13 residues. The CDR3 DNA reads as TGCAGTGCTAGTGCAGCGGCGAACAATGAGCAGTTCTTC. This translates into CSASAAANNEQFF.

CDR3 nucleotide sequence: TGTGCCAGCAGCCAAGACCCTTCGGTCCACGAGCAGTACTTC. Amino acids: CASSQDPSVHEQYF. The chain recombines TRBV4-2 with TRBJ2-7; D is undetermined. This CDR3 region has 14 residues. V was pared by 0 bases and J by 5 bases, with 11 bases between. Looked up from germline, CDR1 is LGHNA and CDR2 is YNFKEQ.

There are a few counts of this clonotype. V gene TRBV2 combines with J gene TRBJ2-5, with TRBD1 identical over 8 bases. The CDR3 extends over 16 amino acids. V shed 0 bases, J shed 5 bases, and the junction held 8 bases outside the gene matches. Germline V gene sequence: CDR1 SNHLY, CDR2 FYNNEI. CDR3 bases: TGTGCCAGCAGTGAAGCGCATGCAGGGGGCACGGAGACCCAGTACTTC. It specifies CASSEAHAGGTETQYF.

This clonotype has at least ten counts. The chain combines TRBV28 with TRBJ2-7, with D hard to call. The V and J ends lost 2 bases and 0 bases respectively, with 14 bases between them. The CDR3 has 16 amino acids. Germline CDR1 and CDR2: MDHEN and SYDVKM. CDR3 DNA: TGTGCCAGCAGTTTACTTGGACGGTCGAGCTCCTACGAGCAGTACTTC. It translates to CASSLLGRSSSYEQYF.

This clonotype was picked up a small number of times. The V and J genes are TRBV3-1 and TRBJ1-1, with no clear D. V lost 5 bases and J 0 bases, leaving 19 bases between the germline ends. Germline values: CDR1 LGHDT, CDR2 YNNKEL (reference sequence). The CDR3 is made up of 17 amino acids. The CDR3: CASSFGPWPRVNTEAFF. The CDR3 DNA follows: TGTGCCAGCAGCTTTGGGCCCTGGCCAAGGGTGAACACTGAAGCTTTCTTT.

This clonotype was observed a handful of times. J is TRBJ2-5 and V is TRBV28, with 10 bases that match TRBD2. CDR1 is MDHEN, CDR2 SYDVKM, per germline. V lost 5 bases to trimming and J lost 7 bases; unmatched junction nucleotides: 13. This CDR3 spans 16 amino acids. CDR3 in DNA: TGTGCCAGCAGTACCCCAGCGGGAGGGCCCACAGGGACCCAGTACTTC. As protein: CASSTPAGGPTGTQYF. Combining the CDR3 with reference TRBV28 and TRBJ2-5 gives the whole variable domain DVKVTQSSRYLVKRTGEKVFLECVQDMDHENMFWYRQDPGLGLRLIYFSYDVKMKEKGDIPEGYSVSREKKERFSLILESASTNQTSMYLCASSTPAGGPTGTQYFGPGTRLLVL.

This clonotype was detected a few times. V and J are TRBV2 and TRBJ2-7; 10 bases line up with TRBD1. V lost 11 bases, J lost 9 bases, and 10 bases stayed unmatched. Germline loops: CDR1 SNHLY, CDR2 FYNNEI. The CDR3 runs to 12 residues. CDR3: CAGRDRGKVQYF. The CDR3 bases are TGTGCCGGCCGGGACAGGGGAAAGGTGCAGTACTTC.